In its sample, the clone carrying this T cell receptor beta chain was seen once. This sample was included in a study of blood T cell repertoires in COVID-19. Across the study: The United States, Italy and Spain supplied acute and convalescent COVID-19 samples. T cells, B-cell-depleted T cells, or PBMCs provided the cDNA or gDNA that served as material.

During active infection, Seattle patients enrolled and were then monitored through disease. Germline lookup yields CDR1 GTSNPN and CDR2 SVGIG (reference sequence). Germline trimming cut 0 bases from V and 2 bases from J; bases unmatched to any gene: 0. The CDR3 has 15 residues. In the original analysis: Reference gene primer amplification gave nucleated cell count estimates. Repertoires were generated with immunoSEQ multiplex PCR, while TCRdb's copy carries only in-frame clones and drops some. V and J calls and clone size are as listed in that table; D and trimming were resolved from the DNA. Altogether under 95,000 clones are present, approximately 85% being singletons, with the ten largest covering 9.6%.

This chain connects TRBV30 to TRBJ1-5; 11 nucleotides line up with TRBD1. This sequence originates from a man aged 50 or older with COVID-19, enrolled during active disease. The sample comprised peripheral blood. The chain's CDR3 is CAWSVGQGGNQPQHF. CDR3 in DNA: TGTGCCTGGAGTGTGGGACAGGGGGGCAATCAGCCCCAGCATTTT.